This TCR beta chain was identified during a study of CD8 T cells in Susac syndrome (dated by TCRdb to between 2018 and 2021). Notes on the research overall: Whether CD8+ T cell activation and differentiation in Susac syndrome was antigen driven was tested using repertoire sequencing. The paper's findings and limits, for the study overall: The study acknowledged that relatively few individuals were included in the TCR sequencing and HLA analysis.

Regarding this clonotype: No cognate antigen has been identified for it. No base qualities exist here, and no much larger clone lies one base off it.

Unmatched junction bases come to 4, with V trimmed by 6 bases and J by 0 bases. The CDR3 goes from the cysteine to the phenylalanine over 14 residues. Only CDR3 DNA is held: 42 bases, read in frame from base 1. CDR1 and CDR2, per the germline V gene, are SQVTM and ANQGSEA. RNA was extracted with the RNeasy kit and about 0.5 to 1 ug was reverse transcribed using random hexamers. TCR beta CDR3 regions were amplified with the immunoSEQ multiplex PCR assay covering 54 Vbeta and 13 Jbeta segments. PCR amplification bias was corrected by using a synthetic template baseline for primer optimization and computational correction. In the source study's methods: Only productive sequences were kept, with reads annotated to V, D and J genes according to IMGT and analyzed in immunoSEQ Analyzer. Clonality was calculated as one minus the Shannon entropy normalized by log2 of the number of productive unique sequences. Public and private clones were assessed among the 100 most prevalent clones of each patient and control. Clones were defined as Susac-specific if absent from the healthy and MS cohorts, from approximately 1,100 published viral clones and from other ImmuneACCESS disease sequences. The raw public data were reprocessed by TCRdb itself: fastp quality trimming at Q25, MiXCR clonotype calling, in-frame beta chains only. When rows share a CDR3 protein, they turn into one entry using the most common DNA and genes. In this record, the V and J calls reflect TCRdb's handling and not the investigators' own analysis. The sample profile shows approximately 160,000 distinct CDR3 sequences; around 94% of them were found once. The top ten clones comprise roughly 0.099% of the sample.

Peripheral blood CD8+ and CD4+ T cells from healthy donors, Susac syndrome patients and multiple sclerosis patients were profiled using high-throughput TCR beta sequencing. Multiple sclerosis controls were treatment-naive patients with stable or active relapsing-remitting disease fulfilling revised McDonald criteria. CD8+ TEMRA cells were enriched by FACS, while bulk CD8+ and CD4+ T cells were purified by magnetic negative isolation. Blood was collected in EDTA tubes and processed within 24 hours, with PBMCs isolated through density gradient centrifugation. PBMCs intended for TCR sequencing were frozen in liquid nitrogen and were later thawed in a 37 degrees C water bath. Purity of sorted or isolated CD4+, CD8+ and CD8+ TEMRA cells was at least 90%.

The rearrangement combines TRBV29-1 with TRBJ2-7; TRBD2 agrees with 11 junctional bases. Source material: CD4+ T cells from PBMCs. This TCR was sampled from a human donor with multiple sclerosis. The base sequence is TGCAGCGTAACTAGCGGGAGTAGCTCCTACGAGCAGTACTTC. This codes for CSVTSGSSSYEQYF.